This entry lists 10 T cell receptor beta chains sequenced from one sample in a study of blood T cell repertoires in COVID-19. Some clones are missing from TCRdb's copy, which holds only in-frame ones; the method was immunoSEQ multiplex PCR. Of under 300,000 clones listed, around 83% were seen once; the top ten hold around 6.3%. Sequencing was carried out using PBMCs or T cells enriched from blood (not recorded which). These receptors originate from a woman aged 45-59 years who had been exposed to COVID-19.

In its sample, this clone was seen a few times. The rearrangement links TRBV6-5 to TRBJ2-7; D may be TRBD1 (6 bases). With 10 bases removed from V and 3 bases from J, the gap between germline ends came to 13 bases. Germline CDR1 and CDR2: MNHEY and SVGAGI. The CDR3 loop spans 12 amino acids. CDR3 DNA sequence: TGTGCCACCGCCGGGACACACTACGAGCAGTACTTC. Its protein is CATAGTHYEQYF.

This rearrangement joins TRBV19 to TRBJ1-1; D remains unclear. V gave up 5 bases and J gave up 0 bases, with 7 bases separating them. The V gene's germline CDR1 is LNHDA and CDR2 SQIVND (reference sequence). The CDR3 totals 13 residues. DNA of the CDR3: TGTGCCAGTAGTCCCCCCATGAACACTGAAGCTTTCTTT. Its protein is CASSPPMNTEAFF.

V and J are TRBV30 and TRBJ1-5, with 8 bases lining up with TRBD1. The CDR3 runs 15 residues. Looked up from germline, CDR1 is GTSNPN and CDR2 is SVGIG (reference sequence). J gave up 3 bases and V 2 bases, and 6 bases lay outside the gene matches. CDR3 coding DNA: TGTGCCTGGAGTATCGGACAGGGACTCAATCAGCCCCAGCATTTT. Translating gives CAWSIGQGLNQPQHF.

Turning to this clone: This same CDR3 is encoded by further DNA sequences in the sample. V gene TRBV7-9 combines with J gene TRBJ2-3; no firm D call. Germline CDR1 reads SEHNR; CDR2 reads FQNEAQ (reference sequence). V was trimmed by 2 bases and J by 3 bases, leaving 3 bases between them. The length of the CDR3 is 12 residues. CDR3 bases: TGTGCCAGCAGCTTATCGACAGATACGCAGTATTTT. Protein sequence: CASSLSTDTQYF.

This sequence joins TRBV7-8 and TRBJ2-3; no clear D gene. V gave up 4 bases and J gave up 3 bases, with 14 bases separating them. CDR3 length: 15 residues. Germline V gene lookup returns CDR1 SGHVS and CDR2 FQNEAQ. The CDR3 nucleotides read TGTGCCAGCAGCTCCGTTGCGCTGTCGACAGATACGCAGTATTTT. Translating gives CASSSVALSTDTQYF. The complete variable domain, with remaining parts taken from reference TRBV7-8 and TRBJ2-3, reads GAGVSQSPRYKVAKRGQDVALRCDPISGHVSLFWYQQALGQGPEFLTYFQNEAQLDKSGLPSDRFFAERPEGSVSTLKIQRTQQEDSAVYLCASSSVALSTDTQYFGPGTRLTVL.

The rearrangement uses TRBV5-4 and TRBJ2-1; TRBD1 aligns across 8 bases. The CDR3 runs 15 residues. Trimming removed 2 bases from V and 3 bases from J; junction bases left unmatched: 4. Germline CDR1 reads SGHNT; CDR2 reads YYREEE (reference sequence). The chain's CDR3 is CASSLRTGYYNEQFF. The CDR3 DNA reads TGTGCCAGCAGCTTACGGACAGGGTACTACAATGAGCAGTTCTTC.

The rearrangement uses TRBV6-1 and TRBJ1-6; D uncertain. V gave up 0 bases and J gave up 8 bases, with 8 bases separating them. The germline V gene has CDR1 MNHNS and CDR2 SASEGT. This CDR3 comprises 14 residues. The CDR3 loop reads CASSEAPGYSPLHF. DNA of the CDR3: TGTGCCAGCAGTGAAGCGCCCGGTTATTCACCCCTCCACTTT.

The V gene is TRBV12-3 or TRBV12-4, the J gene TRBJ1-5, with unresolved D. Trimming took 4 bases from V and 5 from J, leaving 6 bases between them. The length of the CDR3 is 12 residues. The CDR3 loop is CASSYNDQPQHF. CDR3 sequence (DNA): TGTGCCAGCAGTTACAACGATCAGCCCCAGCATTTT.

This chain joins TRBV30 and TRBJ2-1; TRBD2 aligns across 7 bases. Trimming cost V 8 bases and J 4 bases; bases outside gene matches: 17. Germline CDR1 reads GTSNPN; CDR2 reads SVGIG (reference sequence). There are 16 residues in the CDR3. The CDR3 coding sequence is TGTGCCATGACTGACGGGTCTAGCGGATTTTACAATGAGCAGTTCTTC. Translation gives CAMTDGSSGFYNEQFF.

This chain links TRBV27 with TRBJ1-5; 9 bases agree with TRBD1. From germline, CDR1 is MNHEY and CDR2 SMNVEV (reference sequence). The CDR3 contains 16 residues. V trimming: 7 bases; J trimming: 4 bases; junction bases outside the gene matches: 11. CDR3 DNA: TGTGCCAGCACCTCCCTCGGGACAGGGAGAAATCAGCCCCAGCATTTT. It specifies CASTSLGTGRNQPQHF.